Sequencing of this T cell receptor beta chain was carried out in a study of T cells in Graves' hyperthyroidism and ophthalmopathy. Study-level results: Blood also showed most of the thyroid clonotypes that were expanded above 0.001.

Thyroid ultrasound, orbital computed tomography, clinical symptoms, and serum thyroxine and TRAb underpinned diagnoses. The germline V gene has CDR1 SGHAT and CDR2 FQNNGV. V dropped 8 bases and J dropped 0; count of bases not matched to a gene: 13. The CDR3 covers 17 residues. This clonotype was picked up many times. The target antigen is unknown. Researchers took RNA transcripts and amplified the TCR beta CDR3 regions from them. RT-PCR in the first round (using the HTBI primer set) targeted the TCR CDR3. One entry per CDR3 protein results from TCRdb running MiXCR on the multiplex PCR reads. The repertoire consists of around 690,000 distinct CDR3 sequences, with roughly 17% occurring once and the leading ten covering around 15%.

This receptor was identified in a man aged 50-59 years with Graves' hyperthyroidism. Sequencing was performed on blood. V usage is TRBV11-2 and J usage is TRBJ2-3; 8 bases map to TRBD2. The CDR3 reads CASFGLGSGVSTDTQYF. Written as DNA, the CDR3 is TGTGCCAGCTTTGGATTGGGTAGCGGGGTTAGCACAGATACGCAGTATTTT.